This paragraph covers one T cell receptor beta chain sequence. This specimen comes from a study of blood T cell repertoires in COVID-19. Study details: The samples span acute and convalescent COVID-19 from the United States, Italy and Spain.

Sequencing was performed with immunoSEQ multiplex PCR; in TCRdb, only in-frame clones are kept and a portion is missing. The data hold roughly 100,000 clones, with about 86% observed a single time. Germline V gene data show CDR1 as LGHNA and CDR2 as YSLEER. The CDR3 runs 15 residues. V lost 0 bases and J lost 4, with 11 bases in between. Sequenced sample: peripheral blood. The TCR originated in a human donor in a cohort sampled during active COVID-19. The chain uses TRBV4-3 and TRBJ2-3; possible D gene TRBD2, 6 bases. For the CDR3, the DNA is TGCGCCAGCAGCCAAGACGGGAGACGCGCAGATACGCAGTATTTT. This sequence encodes CASSQDGRRADTQYF.